By its share, the clone carrying this T cell receptor beta chain is medium-sized. Its cognate antigen is unknown. The sampled adjacent lung lay at least 2 cm from the tumor margin and showed no atypia. The data derive from a study of T cells in localized non-small cell lung cancer. Study conclusions and caveats: There was an association of higher blood T cell density with longer overall survival. A median of around 58 clones ranked among the top 100 in tumor appeared in adjacent lung. Maximal T cell clonality occurred in uninvolved adjacent lung, with tumor ranking below it.

This CDR3 is 12 amino acids long. Germline V gene sequence: CDR1 WNHNN, CDR2 SYGVQD (reference sequence). Clones were read by immunoSEQ multiplex PCR, and TCRdb kept only the in-frame ones, dropping some. The sample holds over 1,500 clones; roughly 22% are singletons and the top ten take approximately 26%. The J gene is TRBJ1-2, the V gene TRBV10-1; possible D gene TRBD1, 5 bases. Sequencing was performed on normal lung tissue next to the tumor, taken before any cancer treatment. The receptor's source is a woman aged 35 to 75 with stage I lung adenocarcinoma. In DNA, the CDR3 is TGCGCGCGGGGGGTGGAGGGGTATGGCTACACCTTC. Translating it yields CARGVEGYGYTF.